This TCR beta chain was sequenced during a study of CD8+ T cells in alopecia areata. About the research overall: Patients in the study were on tofacitinib for 6 to 18 months, then off it for 6 months. Study-wide results and caveats: Scalp clonality and expanded CD8+ clones among the top 100 fell significantly with tofacitinib. Elevated clonality characterized lesional scalp relative to normal scalp, particularly in alopecia totalis/universalis.

CDR3 length equals 14 residues. Trimming at V came to 3 bases and at J to 4 bases, leaving 3 bases not matched to a gene. Germline V gene sequence: CDR1 KGHSH, CDR2 LQKENI. Treatment of the sample: oral pan-JAK inhibitor, 5-10 mg twice daily. Details on this clone: The target antigen is unknown.

As the sequencing template, cDNA was produced by extracting RNA and reverse transcribing it. The method was immunoSEQ multiplex PCR; TCRdb's version includes in-frame clones alone and lacks a portion of them. This sample carries 200,000 or so clones, roughly 44% of them seen once, and the ten largest clones take approximately 2.4%. This material consisted of CD4+ T cells sorted from blood, taken around week 36, from a patient treated with tofacitinib. J is TRBJ2-4 and V is TRBV18; 7 bases map to TRBD1. This clonotype was obtained from a human donor with alopecia areata. As DNA, the CDR3 is TGTGCCAGCTCACCGGCGGACAGGAAAAACATTCAGTACTTC. It specifies CASSPADRKNIQYF.